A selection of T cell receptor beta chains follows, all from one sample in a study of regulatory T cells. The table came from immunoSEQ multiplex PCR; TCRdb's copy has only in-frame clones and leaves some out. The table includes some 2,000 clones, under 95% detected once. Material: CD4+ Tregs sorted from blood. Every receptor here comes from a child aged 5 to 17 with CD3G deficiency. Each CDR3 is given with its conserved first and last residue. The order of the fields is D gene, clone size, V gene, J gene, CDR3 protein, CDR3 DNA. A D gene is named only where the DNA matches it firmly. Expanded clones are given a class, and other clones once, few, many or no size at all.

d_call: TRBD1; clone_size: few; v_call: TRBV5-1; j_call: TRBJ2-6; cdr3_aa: CASSPGTGTGGANVLTF; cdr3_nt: TGCGCCAGCAGCCCTGGGACAGGGACAGGTGGGGCCAACGTCCTGACTTTC
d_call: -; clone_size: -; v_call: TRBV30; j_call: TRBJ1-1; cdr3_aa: CAWRVNTEAFF; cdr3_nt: TGTGCCTGGAGAGTCAACACTGAAGCTTTCTTT
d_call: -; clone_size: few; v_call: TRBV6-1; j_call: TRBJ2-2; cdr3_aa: CASRYTGKGTGELFF; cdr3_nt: TGTGCCAGCAGATACACAGGGAAGGGAACCGGGGAGCTGTTTTTT
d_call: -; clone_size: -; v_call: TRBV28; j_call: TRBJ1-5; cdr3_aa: CASSTRQSNQPQHF; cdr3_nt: TGTGCCAGCAGCACAAGACAAAGCAATCAGCCCCAGCATTTT
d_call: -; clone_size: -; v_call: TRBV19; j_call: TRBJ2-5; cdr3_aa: CASSISGRGGETQYF; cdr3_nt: TGTGCCAGTAGTATATCGGGCAGGGGGGGAGAGACCCAGTACTTC
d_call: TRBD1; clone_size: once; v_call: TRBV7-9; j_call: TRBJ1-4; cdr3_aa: CASSLAGKGQEKLFF; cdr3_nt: TGTGCCAGCAGCTTAGCGGGGAAGGGACAGGAAAAACTGTTTTTT
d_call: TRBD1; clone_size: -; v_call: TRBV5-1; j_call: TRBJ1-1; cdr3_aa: CASSRGQPGTEAFF; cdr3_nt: TGCGCCAGCAGCAGGGGACAGCCGGGCACTGAAGCTTTCTTT
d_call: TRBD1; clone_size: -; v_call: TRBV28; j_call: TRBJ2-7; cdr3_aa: CASSSPGQGSPYEQYF; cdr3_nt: TGTGCCAGCAGTTCCCCGGGACAGGGGAGTCCCTACGAGCAGTACTTC
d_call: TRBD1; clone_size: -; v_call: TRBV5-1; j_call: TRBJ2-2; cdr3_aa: CASRPTGGRDTGELFF; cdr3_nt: TGCGCCAGCAGGCCGACAGGGGGCAGGGACACCGGGGAGCTGTTTTTT
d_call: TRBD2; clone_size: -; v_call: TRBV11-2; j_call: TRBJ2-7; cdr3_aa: CASSRGATLAGGYEQYF; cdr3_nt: TGTGCCAGCAGCCGTGGCGCAACACTAGCGGGAGGTTACGAGCAGTACTTC
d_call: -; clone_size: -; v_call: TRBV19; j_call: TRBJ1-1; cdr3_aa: CASRRSGTANTEAFF; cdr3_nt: TGTGCCAGTAGGAGGTCCGGGACGGCCAACACTGAAGCTTTCTTT
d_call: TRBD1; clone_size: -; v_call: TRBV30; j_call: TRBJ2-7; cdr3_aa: CAWSGGDRGRGEQYF; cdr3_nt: TGTGCCTGGAGTGGGGGGGACAGGGGGCGAGGAGAGCAGTACTTC
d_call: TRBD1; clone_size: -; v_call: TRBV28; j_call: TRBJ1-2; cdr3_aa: CASSFSRTGGSYYGYTF; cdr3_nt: TGTGCCAGCAGTTTCTCGCGGACAGGGGGCTCCTACTATGGCTACACCTTC
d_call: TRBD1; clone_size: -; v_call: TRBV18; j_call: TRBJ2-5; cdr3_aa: CASSPSPRQGETQYF; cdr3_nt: TGTGCCAGCTCGCCTAGTCCGAGACAGGGCGAGACCCAGTACTTC
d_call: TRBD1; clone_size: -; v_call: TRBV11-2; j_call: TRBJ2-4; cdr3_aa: CASSSQGTLAKNIQYF; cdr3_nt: TGTGCCAGCAGCTCACAGGGGACCTTAGCCAAAAACATTCAGTACTTC
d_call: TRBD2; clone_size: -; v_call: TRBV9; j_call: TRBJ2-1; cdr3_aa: CASSTGTKGSNEQFF; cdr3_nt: TGTGCCAGCAGCACCGGGACTAAAGGATCCAATGAGCAGTTCTTC
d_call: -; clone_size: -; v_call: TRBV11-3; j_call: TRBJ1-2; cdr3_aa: CASSPQLGSLVLINYGYTF; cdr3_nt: TGTGCCAGCAGCCCCCAGTTGGGGAGCCTCGTACTCATTAACTATGGCTACACCTTC
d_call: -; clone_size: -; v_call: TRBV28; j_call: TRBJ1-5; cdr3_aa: CASTQGTPNQPQHF; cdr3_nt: TGTGCCAGCACCCAGGGCACCCCAAATCAGCCCCAGCATTTT